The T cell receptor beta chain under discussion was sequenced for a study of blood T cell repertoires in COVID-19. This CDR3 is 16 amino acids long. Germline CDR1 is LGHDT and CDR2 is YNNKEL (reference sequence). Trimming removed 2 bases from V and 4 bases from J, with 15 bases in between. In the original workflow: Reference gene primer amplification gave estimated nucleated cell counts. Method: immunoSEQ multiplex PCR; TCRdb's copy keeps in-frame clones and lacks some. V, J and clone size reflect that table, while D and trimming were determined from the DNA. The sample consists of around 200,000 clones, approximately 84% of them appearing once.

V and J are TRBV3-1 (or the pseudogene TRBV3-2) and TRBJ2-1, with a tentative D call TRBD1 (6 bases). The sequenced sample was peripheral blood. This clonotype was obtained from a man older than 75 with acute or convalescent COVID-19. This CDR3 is CASSQQGLTLYNEQFF. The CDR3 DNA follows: TGTGCCAGCAGCCAACAGGGGCTAACACTATACAATGAGCAGTTCTTC.